What follows are 22 T cell receptor beta chains derived from one specimen sequenced in a study of shared clonotypes between healthy human individuals. The assay was immunoSEQ multiplex PCR, and TCRdb's table has in-frame clones only and misses some. The sample holds about 380,000 clones, 96% seen once. Sequencing was done on a sample of memory CD8+ T cells sorted from blood. Documented subset: CD45RO+ cells pooled with CCR7-negative TemRA cells. The receptors were sampled from a man under 40 in good health.

The CDR3: CASSRGGEKLFF. For the CDR3, the DNA is TGTGCCAGCAGCAGGGGGGGAGAAAAACTGTTTTTT. The chain combines TRBV7-9 with TRBJ1-4; possible D gene TRBD1, 6 bases. CDR1 and CDR2 (germline): SEHNR, FQNEAQ (reference sequence). V was clipped by 5 bases and J by 8 bases, with 9 bases between them. This CDR3 comprises 12 residues.

This clone has just one count. The V call is TRBV4-1, the J call TRBJ2-2; possible D gene TRBD2, 6 bases. In germline, CDR1 is MGHRA, CDR2 YSYEKL. The V end lost 6 bases, the J end lost 3 bases, and 17 bases lay between the germline ends. This CDR3 has 16 amino acids. This CDR3 reads CASRRAGDWDTGELFF. The CDR3, as DNA: TGCGCCAGCAGAAGAGCGGGCGATTGGGACACCGGGGAGCTGTTTTTT.

V and J are TRBV28 and TRBJ2-7; 9 bases fit TRBD2. This CDR3 contains 16 residues. Per the germline V gene, CDR1 is MDHEN and CDR2 is SYDVKM. V gave up 4 bases and J gave up 4 bases; unmatched junction bases: 11. The CDR3 DNA follows: TGTGCCAGCAGTTCCCTCGGTGCTAGCGGGAAATACGAGCAGTACTTC. Protein sequence: CASSSLGASGKYEQYF. The whole variable domain, filled in from reference TRBV28 and TRBJ2-7, reads DVKVTQSSRYLVKRTGEKVFLECVQDMDHENMFWYRQDPGLGLRLIYFSYDVKMKEKGDIPEGYSVSREKKERFSLILESASTNQTSMYLCASSSLGASGKYEQYFGPGTRLTVT.

The chain carries TRBV19 and TRBJ2-7; TRBD1 might be the D (6 bases). The CDR3 consists of 13 residues. V lost 4 bases and J lost 6, with 13 bases in between. CDR1 and CDR2 (germline): LNHDA, SQIVND (reference sequence). The CDR3 reads CASSRSTGPEQYF. The CDR3 bases are TGTGCCAGTAGTAGGTCTACAGGGCCCGAGCAGTACTTC.

The chain employs TRBV7-9 and TRBJ2-2; D is perhaps TRBD2 (6 bases). The CDR3 is made up of 17 amino acids. Germline V lookup: CDR1 SEHNR, CDR2 FQNEAQ (reference sequence). Deletions cut 5 bases from V and 0 bases from J, with 16 bases between. The CDR3 DNA follows: TGTGCCAGCAGCACCCGGGAGAACCTCGCGAACACCGGGGAGCTGTTTTTT. It specifies CASSTRENLANTGELFF.

This sequence joins TRBV19 and TRBJ2-3, with D possibly being TRBD2 (6 bases). The CDR3 extends over 15 amino acids. In germline, CDR1 is LNHDA, CDR2 SQIVND (reference sequence). The V and J ends lost 9 bases and 0 bases respectively, with 16 bases between them. CDR3 sequence: CASLDGTLSTDTQYF. In nucleotides, the CDR3 is TGTGCCAGCCTTGACGGGACTTTAAGCACAGATACGCAGTATTTT.

The rearrangement links TRBV29-1 to TRBJ2-4, with 9 positions matching TRBD1. Unmatched junction bases numbered 13, after V lost 1 base and J lost 6 bases. The CDR3 contains 17 residues. Per the germline V gene, CDR1 is SQVTM and CDR2 is ANQGSEA. The DNA for the CDR3 is TGCAGCGTTGAAGCACAGGGGGCGTGGGTCCCGAGAAACATTCAGTACTTC. Protein product: CSVEAQGAWVPRNIQYF.

The chain couples TRBV28 to TRBJ2-1, with D possibly called TRBD1 or TRBD2 (5 bases each). Germline V gives CDR1 MDHEN, CDR2 SYDVKM. The CDR3 covers 16 residues. V was trimmed by 7 bases and J by 0 bases, leaving 16 bases between them. The CDR3 nucleotides read TGTGCCAGCACTTCACTGGGGGACCTCTCCTACAATGAGCAGTTCTTC. The encoded protein is CASTSLGDLSYNEQFF.

J is TRBJ1-1 and V is TRBV7-2; unclear D gene. Trimming removed 6 bases at V and 5 bases at J, with 13 bases between. CDR3 length: 13 residues. In germline, CDR1 is SGHTA, CDR2 FQGNSA. The CDR3 nucleotides are TGTGCCAGCAGTAGACCACTAGGTACTGAAGCTTTCTTT. It translates to CASSRPLGTEAFF.

The V call is TRBV28, the J call TRBJ1-2; D is unclear. The CDR3 spans 14 residues. V lost 2 bases to trimming and J lost 5 bases, with 12 bases between them. Germline V CDR1 and CDR2: MDHEN, SYDVKM. In DNA form, the CDR3 reads TGTGCCAGCAGTTTAGTCGCTGAAGTTTATGGCTACACCTTC. It encodes CASSLVAEVYGYTF.

This chain connects TRBV4-1 to TRBJ2-4, with 12 bases lining up with TRBD2. V lost 4 bases to trimming and J lost 1 base; unmatched junction nucleotides: 8. This CDR3 spans 18 amino acids. CDR1 and CDR2 (germline): MGHRA, YSYEKL. CDR3: CASSPGLAGGNAKNIQYF. The CDR3 DNA sequence: TGCGCCAGCAGCCCGGGACTAGCGGGCGGTAATGCCAAAAACATTCAGTACTTC.

This clone was picked up a small number of times. V is TRBV19 and J is TRBJ1-2; perhaps TRBD1 as D (5 bases). CDR1 is LNHDA and CDR2 is SQIVND in the germline V gene (reference sequence). V shed 7 bases and J shed 6 bases, with 18 bases lying between them. The CDR3 consists of 14 residues. The CDR3 nucleotides read TGTGCCAGTACCCGGTATCAGGACATCCATGGCTACACCTTC. Translation gives CASTRYQDIHGYTF.

V and J are TRBV19 and TRBJ1-5; 7 bases fit TRBD1. Per the germline V gene, CDR1 is LNHDA and CDR2 is SQIVND (reference sequence). This CDR3 contains 15 residues. With 3 bases clipped from V and 3 bases from J, the junction kept 5 bases outside the gene matches. In DNA form, the CDR3 reads TGTGCCAGTAGTATCCGGGGACAGTCCAATCAGCCCCAGCATTTT. Protein product: CASSIRGQSNQPQHF. Drawing the rest from reference TRBV19 and TRBJ1-5, the complete variable domain is DGGITQSPKYLFRKEGQNVTLSCEQNLNHDAMYWYRQDPGQGLRLIYYSQIVNDFQKGDIAEGYSVSREKKESFPLTVTSAQKNPTAFYLCASSIRGQSNQPQHFGDGTRLSIL.

The chain couples TRBV11-1 to TRBJ2-1, with 7 bases aligning to TRBD2. The CDR3 spans 14 residues. Losses at the gene ends were 0 bases for V and 6 bases for J; bases not matched to a gene: 2. From germline, CDR1 is SGHAT and CDR2 FQDESV (reference sequence). The CDR3 spells CASSLAGGLNEQFF. CDR3 in DNA: TGTGCCAGCAGCTTAGCGGGAGGGCTCAATGAGCAGTTCTTC. The variable domain in full, with the rest retrieved from reference TRBV11-1 and TRBJ2-1, is EAEVAQSPRYKITEKSQAVAFWCDPISGHATLYWYRQILGQGPELLVQFQDESVVDDSQLPKDRFSAERLKGVDSTLKIQPAELGDSAMYLCASSLAGGLNEQFFGPGTRLTVL.

The V gene is TRBV5-1, the J gene TRBJ2-5; 8 nucleotides line up with TRBD1. The germline CDR1 and CDR2 sequences are SGHRS and YFSETQ. This CDR3 has 18 amino acids. J lost 1 base, V lost 0 bases, and 11 bases had no gene match. The DNA for the CDR3 is TGCGCCAGCAGCTTGGCCGGCAGGGGGCGACCCTTCCAAGAGACCCAGTACTTC. This codes for CASSLAGRGRPFQETQYF. The full variable domain, rest sourced from reference TRBV5-1 and TRBJ2-5, is KAGVTQTPRYLIKTRGQQVTLSCSPISGHRSVSWYQQTPGQGLQFLFEYFSETQRNKGNFPGRFSGRQFSNSRSEMNVSTLELGDSALYLCASSLAGRGRPFQETQYFGPGTRLLVL.

The CDR3 DNA is TGTGCCAGCAGCTTTTACGGAAACTATGGCTACACCTTC. Amino acids: CASSFYGNYGYTF. The V call is TRBV5-4, the J call TRBJ1-2; D ambiguous. This CDR3 spans 13 amino acids. Germline V CDR1 and CDR2: SGHNT, YYREEE (reference sequence). The V gene lost 2 bases and the J gene lost 2 bases, with 7 bases spanning the gap.

The rearrangement joins TRBV2 to TRBJ2-3; no definite D call. This CDR3 has 13 amino acids. The V and J ends lost 7 bases and 6 bases respectively, with 14 bases between them. The germline gives CDR1 SNHLY, CDR2 FYNNEI. For the CDR3, the DNA is TGTGCCAGCACAGTATTGAAGCCGGATACGCAGTATTTT. Its translation is CASTVLKPDTQYF.

The chain links TRBV10-3 to TRBJ1-4; 8 positions match TRBD1. V lost 2 bases and J lost 11; bases outside the gene matches: 4. Germline V CDR1 and CDR2: ENHRY, SYGVKD. The CDR3 totals 13 residues. The CDR3 is CAISEGQGQKLFF. Here the CDR3 DNA reads TGTGCCATCAGTGAGGGACAGGGCCAGAAACTGTTTTTT.

The chain combines TRBV10-2 with TRBJ1-5; D gene unclear. This CDR3 comprises 13 residues. The V and J ends lost 3 bases and 6 bases respectively, with 9 bases between them. Germline V gives CDR1 WSHSY, CDR2 SAAADI. DNA of the CDR3: TGCGCCAGCAGTGATAATCAGCGTCAGCCCCAGCATTTT. Translation gives CASSDNQRQPQHF.

The chain combines TRBV5-1 with TRBJ2-2; 7 nucleotides align to TRBD2. V gave up 2 bases and J gave up 2 bases; unmatched junction bases: 3. This CDR3 region has 15 residues. CDR1 SGHRS and CDR2 YFSETQ come from the germline V gene. Here the CDR3 reads CASSFGTTNTGELFF. The CDR3 coding sequence is TGCGCCAGCAGCTTCGGGACTACCAACACCGGGGAGCTGTTTTTT.

This sequence joins TRBV4-1 and TRBJ2-1; D gene ambiguous. The CDR3 has 14 amino acids. The V and J ends lost 3 bases and 5 bases respectively, with 11 bases between them. The V gene's germline CDR1 is MGHRA and CDR2 YSYEKL. The CDR3 region has the DNA TGCGCCAGCAGCCACGCGGAGCAGAACAATGAGCAGTTCTTC. It is translated as CASSHAEQNNEQFF.

The chain combines TRBV27 with TRBJ2-3, with D unclear. Germline values: CDR1 MNHEY, CDR2 SMNVEV (reference sequence). V lost 6 bases and J lost 1, with 11 bases in between. The CDR3 consists of 14 residues. The CDR3 here is CASRGSSRTDTQYF. The CDR3 coding sequence is TGTGCCAGCAGGGGCTCCTCCCGCACAGATACGCAGTATTTT.